This T cell receptor beta chain was profiled in a study of T cells in localized non-small cell lung cancer. V was clipped by 4 bases and J by 5 bases, with 18 bases between them. CDR3 length equals 15 residues. CDR1 SGHRS and CDR2 YFSETQ come from the germline V gene. The study, taken as a whole, reports: Elevated blood T cell density was associated with longer overall survival. Within adjacent lung there appeared a median approximately 60 of the top 100 tumor clones. The highest T cell clonality was in uninvolved adjacent lung, above tumor. Sequence data derive from only one tumor region, so heterogeneity remains possible.

Profiling relied on immunoSEQ multiplex PCR, and the TCRdb table lists in-frame clones only, not all of them. The table shows more than 100,000 clones, with around 92% occurring only once. Note on this clone: The antigen remains undetermined.

The sequence came from an older female donor with stage I lung adenocarcinoma. The sample here was peripheral blood, taken before any cancer treatment. The genes are TRBV5-1 and TRBJ2-5; D gene uncertain. The CDR3 region is CASSHDTIVGETQYF. The CDR3 DNA sequence: TGCGCCAGCAGCCACGACACTATAGTGGGGGAGACCCAGTACTTC.